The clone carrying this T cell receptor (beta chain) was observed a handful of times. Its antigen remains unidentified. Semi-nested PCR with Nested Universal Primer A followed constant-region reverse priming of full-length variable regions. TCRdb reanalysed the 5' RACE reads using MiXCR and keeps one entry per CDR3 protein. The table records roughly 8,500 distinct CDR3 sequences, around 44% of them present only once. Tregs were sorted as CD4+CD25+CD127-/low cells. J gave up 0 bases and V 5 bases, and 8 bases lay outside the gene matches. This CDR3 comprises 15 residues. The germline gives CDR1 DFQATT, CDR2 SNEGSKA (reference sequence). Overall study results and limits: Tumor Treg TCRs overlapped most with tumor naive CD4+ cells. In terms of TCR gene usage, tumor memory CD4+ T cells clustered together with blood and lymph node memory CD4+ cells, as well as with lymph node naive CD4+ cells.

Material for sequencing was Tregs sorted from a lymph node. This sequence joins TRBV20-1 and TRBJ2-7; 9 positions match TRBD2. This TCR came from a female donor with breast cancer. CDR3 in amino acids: CSARKRGAGSYEQYF. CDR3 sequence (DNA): TGCAGTGCTCGCAAGCGGGGGGCTGGCTCCTACGAGCAGTACTTC.